This is a list of T cell receptor beta chains from one sample in a study of long-term antiretroviral therapy in people with HIV. Measured with immunoSEQ multiplex PCR; TCRdb has only the in-frame clones, and not every one. The sample consists of more than 20,000 clones, 76% of them appearing once. The specimen was unsorted PBMCs, collected around 1.7 years before starting antiretroviral therapy. These receptor sequences come from a middle-aged woman with HIV. Each CDR3 is given with its conserved first and last residue.

v_gene	j_gene	CDR3aa
TRBV5-1	TRBJ1-1	CASSSGQISEAFF
TRBV6-6	TRBJ1-6	CASRPGDRPRVPLHF
TRBV5-6	TRBJ2-7	CASSLVGGLAGGVEQYF
TRBV19	TRBJ1-6	CASSIDGEFYNSPLHF
TRBV7-9	TRBJ2-7	CASSLVSGGSSYEQYF
TRBV7-2	TRBJ2-3	CASSPRLARADTQYF
TRBV30	TRBJ1-2	CAWSVGQRVYTF
TRBV19	TRBJ1-2	CASSIGWGDGYTF
TRBV19	TRBJ2-6	CASEGSGANVLTF
TRBV19	TRBJ2-1	CASRDRGLTDEQFF
TRBV5-1	TRBJ1-3	CASAGTGDGNTIYF
TRBV27	TRBJ1-1	CASSPDPGLRDTEAFF
TRBV30	TRBJ1-1	CAWEDGTLKAEAFF
TRBV6-5	TRBJ2-7	CASSEGGDYEQYF
TRBV6-5	TRBJ2-7	CASSYGASGNNEQYF
TRBV19	TRBJ1-2	CAIPGNYGYTF
TRBV29-1	TRBJ2-3	CSGRDRGPDTQYF
TRBV5-1	TRBJ2-2	CASSWDRNTGELFF
TRBV5-3	TRBJ2-7	CARSLCYRLASHEQYF
TRBV5-6	TRBJ1-4	CASSLDIDYNEKLFF
TRBV28	TRBJ1-5	CASSSLTGGGNQPQHF
TRBV6-5	TRBJ2-1	CASSLTGGNEQFF
TRBV18	TRBJ1-5	CASSPDRGGNQPQHF
TRBV27	TRBJ1-3	CASSPRLDGNTIYF
TRBV10-3	TRBJ1-2	CAIRDPGRGYGYTF
TRBV29-1	TRBJ2-7	CSVAGTGGLEQYF
TRBV30	TRBJ1-3	CAWSSGIGNTIYF
TRBV7-9	TRBJ2-1	CASSTYREFNEQFF
TRBV9	TRBJ2-7	CASSVVSDGRRYEQYF
TRBV18	TRBJ2-5	CASSPPNSQETQYF
TRBV9	TRBJ2-7	CASSVATGLATSYEQYF
TRBV5-1	TRBJ2-7	CASSLLAGGPYEQYF
TRBV19	TRBJ1-2	CASSMGLFYGYTF
TRBV7-9	TRBJ1-1	CASSLESGAGTEAFF
TRBV7-9	TRBJ2-7	CASSGGSGSPNEQYF
TRBV5-1	TRBJ1-3	CASSRASSGNTIYF
TRBV6-6	TRBJ2-2	CASSYRGNTGELFF